This TCR beta chain was sequenced in a study of cytomegalovirus exposure and HLA in healthy donors (dated by TCRdb to about 2017). For context, the study as a whole: According to a later analysis, one platform produced both the roughly 130 validation repertoires and the 670 or so repertoires of the first cohort. The study aimed to test whether cataloging public T cell receptors could reveal signatures of past pathogen exposure. Along with the roughly 710-subject first cohort, a separate validation cohort of more than 90 different subjects was used. The study combined high-throughput TCR immunosequencing, statistical association of individual TCRs with disease status, and machine learning to predict cytomegalovirus infection status.

General conclusions and limits of the study: In vitro tests confirmed that three of the cytomegalovirus-associated TCR beta chains recognize cytomegalovirus antigens. Subsequent analysis determined that TCRs grouped into clusters in the first cohort also showed a tendency toward co-occurrence across the roughly 110 validation repertoires, and 85% to 95% of cluster scores exceeded 0. The classifier was reported to diagnose cytomegalovirus status with high specificity and sensitivity in both the original and validation cohorts. It was suggested by the authors that the approach could potentially be generalized to other disease states and immunological phenotypes. The validation cohort had no HLA typing available for a later analysis, so co-occurrence within that cohort was assessed over all 120 or so repertoires. Most TCR sequences were seen in very few donors, while some public TCRs were found in many individuals. The study listed approximately 150 TCR beta chains as associated with cytomegalovirus.

As to this clone: There is no known antigen for this receptor. No per-base quality is available; no much larger clone lies one base away.

Library generation was performed with the immunoSEQ multiplex PCR assay. Per the original workflow: A statistical classification framework was built for diagnosing cytomegalovirus status from the catalog of TCR beta chain sequences. Drawn from immuneACCESS, this table holds only the in-frame rearrangements with V and J called that TCRdb kept. Clones are partly lost; checked studies trace under half to an unresolved V gene and leave the rest unexplained. V and J calls and clone size are as listed in that table; D and trimming were resolved from the DNA. The sample records 200,000 to 300,000 clones, 90% of which are singletons. The ten largest clones take up approximately 3% of the sample. Donors formed part of the validation cohort, which comprised about 130 subjects and was distinct from the first cohort of 670 or so subjects. CDR1 and CDR2 are drawn from the germline V gene: MDHEN, SYDVKM. For this chain, trimming is 3 bases at the V end and 4 bases at the J end, and the number of junction bases without a gene match is 5. Counted from cysteine to phenylalanine, this CDR3 has 14 amino acids. Just CDR3 DNA is preserved here, 42 bases in frame from base 1.

This receptor was obtained from a woman aged 25 to 45 in good health and CMV-seronegative. Recombination linked TRBV28 to TRBJ2-7, and 8 junctional nucleotides match TRBD2. Sample: PBMCs. The CDR3 protein sequence reads: CASSFRRGRYEQYF. The bases read TGTGCCAGCAGTTTCCGCCGCGGGAGGTACGAGCAGTACTTC.